This is a list of T cell receptor beta chains from one sample in a study of blood T cell repertoires in COVID-19. Using immunoSEQ multiplex PCR, the repertoire was profiled, and TCRdb retains in-frame clones only, with some absent. The table includes roughly 230,000 clones, roughly 81% detected once. Material: peripheral blood. These receptors were taken from a man aged 40-49 years with acute or convalescent COVID-19. Each CDR3 is given with its conserved first and last residue. D genes are given only for firm matches. Expanded clones get a size class; other rows say once, few or many, or leave the size out.

abundance | j_gene | d_gene | v_gene | CDR3nt | CDR3aa
. | TRBJ1-4 | TRBD1 | TRBV28 | TGTGCCAGTATAACAGGGGGCGCGGCAACTAATGAAAAACTGTTTTTT | CASITGGAATNEKLFF
. | TRBJ2-2 | TRBD1 | TRBV29-1 | TGCAGCGCAACCGGGACAGGGAACACCGGGGAGCTGTTTTTT | CSATGTGNTGELFF
. | TRBJ1-6 | . | TRBV2 | TGTGCCGGCCGGGACTTAACCTATTCACCCCTCCACTTT | CAGRDLTYSPLHF
. | TRBJ2-7 | . | TRBV2 | TGTGCCAGCAGCCCCGCGGGGCCCTACGAGCAGTACTTC | CASSPAGPYEQYF
. | TRBJ1-1 | . | TRBV6-5 | TGTGCCAGCAGTACTCCCGGAGGAACTGAAGCTTTCTTT | CASSTPGGTEAFF
once | TRBJ1-1 | TRBD1 | TRBV5-6 | TGTGCCAGCAGCACTGGACAGGGGAGAACGAACACTGAAGCTTTCTTT | CASSTGQGRTNTEAFF
. | TRBJ1-6 | . | TRBV6-4 | TGTGCCAGCAGTGACTCCGTATATTCACCCCTCCACTTT | CASSDSVYSPLHF
. | TRBJ1-2 | . | TRBV12-3/TRBV12-4 | TGTGCCAGCAGTCGGGACTTGGGCTATGGCTACACCTTC | CASSRDLGYGYTF
. | TRBJ2-7 | TRBD2 | TRBV14 | TGTGCCAGCAGCCCCCGGGGACTAGCGGGGGGCTACGAGCAGTACTTC | CASSPRGLAGGYEQYF
few | TRBJ1-2 | . | TRBV7-8 | TGTGCCAGCAGCCGAGATATGGCCCTAGCTAACTATGGCTACACCTTC | CASSRDMALANYGYTF
. | TRBJ2-7 | TRBD2 | TRBV5-1 | TGCGCCAGCAGCCCCATAGCGGGGGCCTCCTACGAGCAGTACTTC | CASSPIAGASYEQYF
few | TRBJ2-2 | . | TRBV6-6 | TGTGCCAGCAGTTATGCAAGCCAGGGGACCGGGGAGCTGTTTTTT | CASSYASQGTGELFF
. | TRBJ2-7 | . | TRBV5-1 | TGCGCCAGCAGCTTACAGGGTTTCGAGCAGTACTTC | CASSLQGFEQYF
. | TRBJ1-1 | . | TRBV28 | TGTGCCAGCAGTTTACCGCAGGGGTCCTACACTGAAGCTTTCTTT | CASSLPQGSYTEAFF
. | TRBJ1-3 | TRBD1 | TRBV30 | TGTGCCTGGGGACCGGGACAGGGGGCAGGAAACACCATATATTTT | CAWGPGQGAGNTIYF
. | TRBJ2-7 | . | TRBV6-2/TRBV6-3 | TGTGCCAGCAGTTACTCAGAAGACAGGCGCTACGAGCAGTACTTC | CASSYSEDRRYEQYF
. | TRBJ1-2 | . | TRBV4-3 | TGCGCCAGCAGCCACTCAGGTGATGGCTACACCTTC | CASSHSGDGYTF
. | TRBJ1-1 | . | TRBV2 | TGTGCCAGCAGTGAGCGGACTGAAGCTTTCTTT | CASSERTEAFF
. | TRBJ1-1 | . | TRBV7-9 | TGTGCCAGCTCGAGTTCCATGAACACTGAAGCTTTCTTT | CASSSSMNTEAFF
. | TRBJ2-2 | . | TRBV5-1 | TGCGCCAGCAGCTTGGTTTCAGGGGCCACCGGGGAGCTGTTTTTT | CASSLVSGATGELFF
. | TRBJ2-3 | . | TRBV7-3 | TGTGCCAGCAGCGTGGGGCAGGGGAGCACAGATACGCAGTATTTT | CASSVGQGSTDTQYF
. | TRBJ1-5 | TRBD1 | TRBV7-9 | TGTGCCAGCAGCTTAGCCTCGACAGGGACCTTAGGCAATCAGCCCCAGCATTTT | CASSLASTGTLGNQPQHF
. | TRBJ2-7 | TRBD1 | TRBV29-1 | TGCAGCGTTCAGCCCGGGACAGGGAGTACCTACGAGCAGTACTTC | CSVQPGTGSTYEQYF
. | TRBJ1-2 | . | TRBV28 | TGTGCCAGCAGTTCGCGCGCGTCTTTAATTAACTATGGCTACACCTTC | CASSSRASLINYGYTF
once | TRBJ1-1 | TRBD1 | TRBV2 | TGTGCCAGCAGAAGACAGGGAAGCACTGAAGCTTTCTTT | CASRRQGSTEAFF
. | TRBJ2-1 | TRBD2 | TRBV27 | TGTGCCAGCAGTATACTAGCGGGGCACAATGAGCAGTTCTTC | CASSILAGHNEQFF
. | TRBJ1-2 | TRBD1 | TRBV9 | TGTGCCAGCAGCCTCGGGACAGCCGACTATGGCTACACCTTC | CASSLGTADYGYTF
. | TRBJ1-1 | . | TRBV20-1 | TGCAGTGCTAGGGCGGTACGTGGTGCTTTCTTT | CSARAVRGAFF
. | TRBJ1-2 | . | TRBV2 | TGTGCCAGCAGCCGGGGCGGGAGCGACTATGGCTACACCTTC | CASSRGGSDYGYTF
. | TRBJ2-5 | TRBD2 | TRBV5-4 | TGTGCCAGCAGCTTTTCGGGGGGAGCCCCCCAAGAGACCCAGTACTTC | CASSFSGGAPQETQYF
. | TRBJ1-1 | TRBD1 | TRBV4-1 | TGCGCCAGCAGCCAAGAAGCGACAGGGGGCGCAGGGTGGACTGAAGCTTTCTTT | CASSQEATGGAGWTEAFF
. | TRBJ2-5 | TRBD1 | TRBV5-1 | TGCGCCAGCAGCTTGGCCCCACCACCGGGACAGGGGAAAGAGACCCAGTACTTC | CASSLAPPPGQGKETQYF
. | TRBJ2-1 | . | TRBV29-1 | TGCAGCGTTCGAAAGAGACAGGCCACCTTGAACAATGAGCAGTTCTTC | CSVRKRQATLNNEQFF
. | TRBJ2-5 | TRBD1 | TRBV24-1 | TGTGCCACCAGTGATACCAATCCGGGACAGGGGGCGGAGACCCAGTACTTC | CATSDTNPGQGAETQYF
. | TRBJ1-1 | . | TRBV5-4 | TGTGCCAGCAGCCCACAGCTGGTGGGGAGTGGTGAAGCTTTCTTT | CASSPQLVGSGEAFF
. | TRBJ1-2 | . | TRBV3-1/TRBV3-2 | TGTGCCAGCAGCCCCTCCCAAGGGGCGCATGGCTACACCTTC | CASSPSQGAHGYTF
. | TRBJ2-7 | . | TRBV2 | TGTGCCAGCAGCACCGACATCGGGGACAACGAGCAGTACTTC | CASSTDIGDNEQYF
few | TRBJ2-5 | . | TRBV5-8 | TGTGCCAGCAGTTCCGGGACATCCCCAACCTTACTCCAAGAGACCCAGTACTTC | CASSSGTSPTLLQETQYF
. | TRBJ2-1 | TRBD1 | TRBV5-1 | TGCGCCAGCAGGTTTGACAGGGGTGGATCCTACAATGAGCAGTTCTTC | CASRFDRGGSYNEQFF
. | TRBJ2-6 | . | TRBV6-5 | TGTGCCAGCAGTTACTCGAACAGTAACGCCAACGTCCTGACTTTC | CASSYSNSNANVLTF
few | TRBJ2-3 | TRBD2 | TRBV6-5 | TGTGCCAGCAGTTACTCACGGCGGGGGGCCCCCTATTTT | CASSYSRRGAPYF
. | TRBJ1-5 | . | TRBV10-2 | TGCGCCAGCAGTGGACAAGGGGCGGATCAGCCCCAGCATTTT | CASSGQGADQPQHF
. | TRBJ1-1 | . | TRBV6-5 | TGTGCCAGCAGTTACTCCACACCCCCGAACACTGAAGCTTTCTTT | CASSYSTPPNTEAFF
. | TRBJ2-5 | TRBD2 | TRBV3-1/TRBV3-2 | TGTGCCAGCAGCCATTTAGGCGGGGGATTGGAGACCCAGTACTTC | CASSHLGGGLETQYF
. | TRBJ2-5 | . | TRBV5-1 | TGCGCCAGCAGCTTGGGAGGACCGGGGGAGACCCAGTACTTC | CASSLGGPGETQYF
. | TRBJ1-2 | . | TRBV5-1 | TGCGCCAGCAGCTATTCCAGGGATGGCTACACCTTC | CASSYSRDGYTF
. | TRBJ2-1 | . | TRBV29-1 | TGCAGCGTTGAATTCCAGGGACTTGCCTACAATGAGCAGTTCTTC | CSVEFQGLAYNEQFF
. | TRBJ1-2 | . | TRBV28 | TGTGCCAGCATGGGCAGCCTCTATGGCTACACCTTC | CASMGSLYGYTF
. | TRBJ1-6 | TRBD1 | TRBV9 | TGTGCCAGCAGCGGAACAGGGGGTAATTCACCCCTCCACTTT | CASSGTGGNSPLHF
. | TRBJ1-3 | . | TRBV6-1 | TGTGCCAGCAGTGACACCGTAGAAGGAAACACCATATATTTT | CASSDTVEGNTIYF
. | TRBJ1-1 | . | TRBV5-1 | TGCGCCAGCAGCTTCGGCGGTGACACTGAAGCTTTCTTT | CASSFGGDTEAFF
few | TRBJ1-1 | TRBD1 | TRBV5-1 | TGCGCCAGCAGCCCCTGGTCCGGGACAGGGGGCACTGAAGCTTTCTTT | CASSPWSGTGGTEAFF
. | TRBJ1-5 | TRBD1 | TRBV20-1 | TGCAGTGCTAGTGGACAGGGCCCCTGGGCCCAGCATTTT | CSASGQGPWAQHF
. | TRBJ2-5 | . | TRBV9 | TGTGCCAGCAGCGCGAAGTCGTGGGGGGAAGAGACCCAGTACTTC | CASSAKSWGEETQYF
. | TRBJ1-1 | TRBD1 | TRBV18 | TGTGCCAGCTCACCGACAGGGCCTATGAACACTGAAGCTTTCTTT | CASSPTGPMNTEAFF
. | TRBJ2-2 | TRBD1 | TRBV24-1 | TGTGCCACACGACAGGGGGTGGACACCGGGGAGCTGTTTTTT | CATRQGVDTGELFF
. | TRBJ2-7 | . | TRBV29-1 | TGCAGCGTTGAAATGGAGATGGCCGAGCAGTACTTC | CSVEMEMAEQYF
. | TRBJ1-4 | . | TRBV14 | TGTGCCAGCAGCCCGTTAGGAGAGCTAAATGAAAAACTGTTTTTT | CASSPLGELNEKLFF